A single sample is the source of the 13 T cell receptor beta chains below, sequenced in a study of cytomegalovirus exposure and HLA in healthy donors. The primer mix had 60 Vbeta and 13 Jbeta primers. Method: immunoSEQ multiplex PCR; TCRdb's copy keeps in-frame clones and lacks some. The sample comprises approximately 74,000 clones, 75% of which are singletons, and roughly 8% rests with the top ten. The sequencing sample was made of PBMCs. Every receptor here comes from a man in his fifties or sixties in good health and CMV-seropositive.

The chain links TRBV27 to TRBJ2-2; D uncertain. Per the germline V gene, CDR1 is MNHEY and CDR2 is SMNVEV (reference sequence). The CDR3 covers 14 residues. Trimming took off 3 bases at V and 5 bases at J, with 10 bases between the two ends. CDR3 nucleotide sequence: TGTGCCAGCAGTTTCACTCGACTGACCGGGGAGCTGTTTTTT. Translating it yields CASSFTRLTGELFF.

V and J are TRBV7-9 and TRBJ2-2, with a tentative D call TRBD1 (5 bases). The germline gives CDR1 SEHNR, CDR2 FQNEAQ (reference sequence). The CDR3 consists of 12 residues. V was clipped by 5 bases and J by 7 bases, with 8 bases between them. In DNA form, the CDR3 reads TGTGCCAGCAGCGATAGGGGCGGGGAGCTGTTTTTT. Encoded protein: CASSDRGGELFF.

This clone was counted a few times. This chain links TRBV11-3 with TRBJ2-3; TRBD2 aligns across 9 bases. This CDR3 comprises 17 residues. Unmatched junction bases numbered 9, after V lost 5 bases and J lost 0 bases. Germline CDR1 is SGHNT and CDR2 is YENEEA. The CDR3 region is CASSIRRAGGSTDTQYF. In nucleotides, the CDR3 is TGTGCCAGCAGCATCCGCCGGGCGGGAGGGAGCACAGATACGCAGTATTTT.

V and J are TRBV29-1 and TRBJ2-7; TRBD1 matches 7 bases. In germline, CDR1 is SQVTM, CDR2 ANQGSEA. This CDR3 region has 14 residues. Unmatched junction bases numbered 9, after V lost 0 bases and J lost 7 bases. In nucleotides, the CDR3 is TGCAGCGTTGAAGATTCTTGGCCAGGGGGTGAGCAGTACTTC. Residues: CSVEDSWPGGEQYF.

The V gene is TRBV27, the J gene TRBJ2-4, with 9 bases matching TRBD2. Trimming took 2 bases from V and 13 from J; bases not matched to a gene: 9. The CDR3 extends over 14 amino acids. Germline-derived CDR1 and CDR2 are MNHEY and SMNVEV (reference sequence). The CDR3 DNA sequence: TGTGCCAGCAGTTTAACAGGGGTAGCGGGAGAACAGTACTTC. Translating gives CASSLTGVAGEQYF.

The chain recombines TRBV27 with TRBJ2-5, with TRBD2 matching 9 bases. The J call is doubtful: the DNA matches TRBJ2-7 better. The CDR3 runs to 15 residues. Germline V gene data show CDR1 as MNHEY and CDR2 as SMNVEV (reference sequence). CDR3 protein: CASSSPTSGFYEQYF. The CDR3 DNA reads TGTGCCAGCAGTTCGCCGACTAGCGGATTCTACGAGCAGTACTTC.

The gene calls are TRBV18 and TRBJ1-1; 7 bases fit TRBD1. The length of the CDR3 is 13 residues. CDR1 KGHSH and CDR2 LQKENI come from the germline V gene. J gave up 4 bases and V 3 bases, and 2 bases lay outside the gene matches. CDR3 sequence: CASSPGQSTEAFF. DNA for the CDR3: TGTGCCAGCTCACCGGGACAGTCCACTGAAGCTTTCTTT.

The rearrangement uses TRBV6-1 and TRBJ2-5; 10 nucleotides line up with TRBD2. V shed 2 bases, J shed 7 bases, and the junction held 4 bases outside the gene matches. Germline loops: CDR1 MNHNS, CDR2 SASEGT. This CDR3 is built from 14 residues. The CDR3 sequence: CASSESSGSATQYF. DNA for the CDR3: TGTGCCAGCAGTGAATCTAGCGGGAGTGCGACCCAGTACTTC.

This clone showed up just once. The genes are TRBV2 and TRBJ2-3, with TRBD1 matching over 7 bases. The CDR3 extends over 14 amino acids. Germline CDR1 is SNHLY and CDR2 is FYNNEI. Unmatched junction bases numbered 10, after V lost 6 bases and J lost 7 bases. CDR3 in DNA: TGTGCCAGCAGGAGCGACAGGGCGAGTTATACGCAGTATTTT. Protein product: CASRSDRASYTQYF.

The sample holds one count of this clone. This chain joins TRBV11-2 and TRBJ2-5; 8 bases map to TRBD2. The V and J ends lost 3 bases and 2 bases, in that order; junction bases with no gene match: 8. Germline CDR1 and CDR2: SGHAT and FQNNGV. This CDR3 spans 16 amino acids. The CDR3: CASSFSAGVRQETQYF. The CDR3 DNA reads TGTGCCAGCAGCTTTTCAGCGGGAGTTCGGCAAGAGACCCAGTACTTC.

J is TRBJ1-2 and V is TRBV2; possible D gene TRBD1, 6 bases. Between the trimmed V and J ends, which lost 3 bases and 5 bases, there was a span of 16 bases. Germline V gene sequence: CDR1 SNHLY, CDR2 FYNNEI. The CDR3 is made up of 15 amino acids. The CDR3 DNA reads TGTGCCAGCAGTGACGATGGGGGACATCGTTATGGCTACACCTTC. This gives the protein CASSDDGGHRYGYTF.

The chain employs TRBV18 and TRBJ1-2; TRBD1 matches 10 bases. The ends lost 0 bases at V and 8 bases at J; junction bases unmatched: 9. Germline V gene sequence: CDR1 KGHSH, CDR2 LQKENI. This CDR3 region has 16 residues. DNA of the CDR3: TGTGCCAGCTCACCACCGGGGGGACAGGGGTTTGGCGGCTACACCTTC. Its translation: CASSPPGGQGFGGYTF.

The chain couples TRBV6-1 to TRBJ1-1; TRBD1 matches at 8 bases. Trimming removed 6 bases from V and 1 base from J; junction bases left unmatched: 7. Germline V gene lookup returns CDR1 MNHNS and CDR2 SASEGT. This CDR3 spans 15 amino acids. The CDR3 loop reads CASRSGQGWNTEAFF. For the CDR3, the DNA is TGTGCCAGCAGGTCAGGACAGGGCTGGAACACTGAAGCTTTCTTT.